The 20 T cell receptor beta chains below all came from one sample that was sequenced in a study of blood T cell repertoires in COVID-19. TCRdb keeps only in-frame clones here, not all; method: immunoSEQ multiplex PCR. Of approximately 290,000 clones in the sample, roughly 92% are singletons; the top ten hold 2.2%. Sequencing was carried out using peripheral blood. These TCRs come from a woman in her 30s with COVID-19, enrolled during active disease.

Regarding this clone: This specimen includes other DNA sequences encoding the same CDR3. The rearrangement joins TRBV7-9 to TRBJ1-1; 11 bases are a match to TRBD1. Trimming removed 3 bases from V and 3 bases from J; junction bases left unmatched: 0. The CDR3 consists of 14 residues. CDR1 and CDR2 (germline): SEHNR, FQNEAQ (reference sequence). CDR3 sequence (DNA): TGTGCCAGCAGCTTGGGACAGGGGGACACTGAAGCTTTCTTT. It translates to CASSLGQGDTEAFF.

CDR3 DNA sequence: TGTGCCAGCAGCCAAGAAGTAGCTGACCGGGGACTAGCGGGCGTTTACGAGCAGTACTTC. This sequence encodes CASSQEVADRGLAGVYEQYF. The V gene is TRBV4-2, the J gene TRBJ2-7, with 12 positions matching TRBD2. Germline V gene sequence: CDR1 LGHNA, CDR2 YNFKEQ. V lost 0 bases, J lost 4 bases, and 16 bases stayed unmatched. The CDR3 is made up of 20 amino acids.

The V call is TRBV9, the J call TRBJ2-5, with 11 positions matching TRBD1. CDR1 is SGDLS, CDR2 YYNGEE, per germline. Trimming at V came to 4 bases and at J to 4 bases, leaving 9 bases not matched to a gene. The CDR3 is 16 residues long. CDR3 in amino acids: CASSKGTGGGVETQYF. CDR3 in DNA: TGTGCCAGCAGCAAGGGGACAGGGGGAGGGGTAGAGACCCAGTACTTC. Variable domain in full (rest from reference TRBV9 and TRBJ2-5): DSGVTQTPKHLITATGQRVTLRCSPRSGDLSVYWYQQSLDQGLQFLIQYYNGEERAKGNILERFSAQQFPDLHSELNLSSLELGDSALYFCASSKGTGGGVETQYFGPGTRLLVL.

This chain uses TRBV19 with TRBJ2-5, with TRBD2 identical over 8 bases. The germline gives CDR1 LNHDA, CDR2 SQIVND (reference sequence). With 3 bases clipped from V and 0 bases from J, the junction kept 3 bases outside the gene matches. This CDR3 spans 15 amino acids. CDR3 nucleotides: TGTGCCAGTAGTATCCGGGGGGGGTACCAAGAGACCCAGTACTTC. It specifies CASSIRGGYQETQYF.

The CDR3 bases are TGTGCCAGCAGCTTATTACGACTCCGGGAGAATAATCAGCCCCAGCATTTT. The encoded protein is CASSLLRLRENNQPQHF. The genes are TRBV7-8 and TRBJ1-5; D unresolved. Per germline, CDR1 SGHVS and CDR2 FQNEAQ. This CDR3 is built from 17 residues. V lost 2 bases, J lost 4 bases, and 18 bases lay in between.

In DNA form, the CDR3 reads TGTGCCAGCAGCTTTGCAGGGTGGACTGAAGCTTTCTTT. It yields the protein CASSFAGWTEAFF. The genes are TRBV7-9 and TRBJ1-1, with a possible D match to TRBD1 (5 bases). Trimming took off 3 bases at V and 5 bases at J, with 10 bases between the two ends. The length of the CDR3 is 13 residues. Germline values: CDR1 SEHNR, CDR2 FQNEAQ (reference sequence).

The gene calls are TRBV9 and TRBJ1-1, with 8 positions matching TRBD1. The CDR3 length is 15 residues. Germline V CDR1 and CDR2: SGDLS, YYNGEE. The V gene end was trimmed by 1 base and the J gene end by 1 base; junction bases not matched to a gene: 3. CDR3 in amino acids: CASSVIDRGNTEAFF. CDR3 bases: TGTGCCAGCAGCGTAATCGACAGGGGGAACACTGAAGCTTTCTTT.

The rearrangement joins TRBV3-1 (or the pseudogene TRBV3-2) to TRBJ1-3; D is unresolved. V lost 0 bases to trimming and J lost 3 bases, with 12 bases between them. Germline V gene data show CDR1 as LGHDT and CDR2 as YNNKEL (reference sequence). This CDR3 has 16 residues. In nucleotides, the CDR3 is TGTGCCAGCAGCCAAGATGCCCGGGGTCTTGGAAACACCATATATTTT. Translated, it gives CASSQDARGLGNTIYF.

The rearrangement links TRBV7-8 to TRBJ1-1; unclear D gene. The CDR3 is made up of 16 amino acids. Trimming pared 2 bases from V and 4 bases from J, leaving 17 bases between. The germline V gene has CDR1 SGHVS and CDR2 FQNEAQ. The CDR3 loop reads CASSLSVSIRITEAFF. The DNA of the CDR3 is TGTGCCAGCAGCTTAAGCGTTTCGATAAGGATCACTGAAGCTTTCTTT.

The chain combines TRBV18 with TRBJ1-2, with a possible D match to TRBD1 (5 bases). CDR3 length equals 14 residues. Germline V CDR1 and CDR2: KGHSH, LQKENI. V shed 3 bases and J shed 6 bases, with 14 bases lying between them. The DNA for the CDR3 is TGTGCCAGCTCACCCAGCGGGACCGCGCATGGCTACACCTTC. It specifies CASSPSGTAHGYTF.

Points on this clone: Different DNA sequences within this sample yield the same CDR3. The CDR3 here is CSVETGGNQPQHF. The CDR3 coding sequence is TGCAGCGTTGAAACAGGCGGTAATCAGCCCCAGCATTTT. This chain uses TRBV29-1 with TRBJ1-5, with a possible D match to TRBD1 (5 bases). The CDR3 extends over 13 amino acids. Trimming stripped 2 bases from V and 4 bases from J, with 9 bases between. Germline V gene lookup returns CDR1 SQVTM and CDR2 ANQGSEA.

This clone has just one count. The V call is TRBV5-1, the J call TRBJ1-1, with 7 nucleotides matching TRBD1. V was pared by 4 bases and J by 1 base, with 7 bases of the junction left unmatched. There are 15 residues in the CDR3. CDR1 is SGHRS and CDR2 is YFSETQ in the germline V gene. CDR3 region: CASSPRQGENTEAFF. For the CDR3, the DNA is TGCGCCAGCAGCCCCCGACAGGGAGAGAACACTGAAGCTTTCTTT.

The chain recombines TRBV30 with TRBJ2-3; D is uncertain. CDR1 is GTSNPN and CDR2 is SVGIG in the germline V gene (reference sequence). The CDR3 consists of 15 residues. The V gene lost 0 bases and the J gene lost 0 bases, with 10 bases spanning the gap. The CDR3 loop reads CAWSVQTLSTDTQYF. DNA for the CDR3: TGTGCCTGGAGTGTACAGACCCTTAGCACAGATACGCAGTATTTT.

The chain employs TRBV28 and TRBJ1-1, with 7 positions matching TRBD1. Germline V gives CDR1 MDHEN, CDR2 SYDVKM. The CDR3 extends over 15 amino acids. Trimming took 3 bases from V and 2 from J; bases not matched to a gene: 6. The CDR3 coding sequence is TGTGCCAGCAGTTTTCCACAGGGGATCAACACTGAAGCTTTCTTT. It is translated as CASSFPQGINTEAFF.

The chain has TRBV18 and TRBJ2-6; perhaps TRBD1 as D (5 bases). The CDR3 is made up of 17 amino acids. Looked up from germline, CDR1 is KGHSH and CDR2 is LQKENI. Deletions cut 5 bases from V and 0 bases from J, with 14 bases between. The CDR3: CASSSKDSSSGANVLTF. The CDR3 bases are TGTGCCAGCTCATCTAAAGACAGCAGCTCTGGGGCCAACGTCCTGACTTTC.

This clone showed up just a few times. The gene calls are TRBV25-1 and TRBJ1-1; D perhaps matches TRBD1 (6 bases). V was clipped by 6 bases and J by 0 bases, with 8 bases between them. CDR3 length equals 13 residues. Germline assignment: CDR1 MGHDK and CDR2 SYGVNS. CDR3 DNA sequence: TGTGCCAGCAGGGACAGCATGAACACTGAAGCTTTCTTT. It codes for CASRDSMNTEAFF.

DNA of the CDR3: TGTGCCAGCAGCCCGGGACAGGGCAGAGGGAATCAGCCCCAGCATTTT. It is translated as CASSPGQGRGNQPQHF. The chain recombines TRBV7-6 with TRBJ1-5, with TRBD1 matching over 9 bases. The CDR3 totals 16 residues. Germline loops: CDR1 SGHVS, CDR2 FNYEAQ. V lost 5 bases, J lost 4 bases, and 9 bases stayed unmatched. The full variable domain, with the rest looked up from reference TRBV7-6 and TRBJ1-5, is GAGVSQSPRYKVTKRGQDVALRCDPISGHVSLYWYRQALGQGPEFLTYFNYEAQQDKSGLPNDRFSAERPEGSISTLTIQRTEQRDSAMYRCASSPGQGRGNQPQHFGDGTRLSIL.

This clone was recorded only once. The chain links TRBV7-9 to TRBJ2-5; no clear D. The CDR3 totals 12 residues. With 3 bases removed from V and 0 bases from J, the gap between germline ends came to 2 bases. CDR1 SEHNR and CDR2 FQNEAQ come from the germline V gene (reference sequence). This CDR3 reads CASSFDQETQYF. The CDR3 bases are TGTGCCAGCAGCTTCGACCAAGAGACCCAGTACTTC. Using reference TRBV7-9 and TRBJ2-5 for the parts outside the CDR3, the full variable domain is DTGVSQNPRHKITKRGQNVTFRCDPISEHNRLYWYRQTLGQGPEFLTYFQNEAQLEKSRLLSDRFSAERPKGSFSTLEIQRTEQGDSAMYLCASSFDQETQYFGPGTRLLVL.

The chain uses TRBV7-9 and TRBJ2-7; TRBD1 aligns across 7 bases. With V trimmed by 4 bases and J by 3 bases, 6 bases remained unmatched. In germline, CDR1 is SEHNR, CDR2 FQNEAQ (reference sequence). The CDR3 covers 14 residues. The CDR3 here is CASSSRDRNYEQYF. The CDR3 DNA reads TGTGCCAGCAGCTCTCGGGACAGAAACTACGAGCAGTACTTC.

This clone was counted between two and nine times. The J gene is TRBJ2-7, the V gene TRBV4-2; 9 bases map to TRBD2. With 1 base clipped from V and 2 bases from J, the junction kept 3 bases outside the gene matches. Germline lookup yields CDR1 LGHNA and CDR2 YNFKEQ. The CDR3 is made up of 15 amino acids. The CDR3 region is CASSQAAGGPYEQYF. The CDR3 DNA is TGTGCCAGCAGCCAAGCGGCGGGAGGGCCCTACGAGCAGTACTTC.